These T cell receptor beta chains were read from a single sample in a study of blood T cell repertoires in COVID-19. Method: immunoSEQ multiplex PCR; TCRdb's copy keeps in-frame clones and lacks some. Of under 200,000 clones listed, more than 75% were seen once; the top ten hold less than 10%. The sequenced material came from peripheral blood. These receptor sequences come from a woman in her sixties or seventies with COVID-19, enrolled during active disease. Each CDR3 is given with its conserved first and last residue. A D gene is named only where the DNA matches it firmly. The size of a clone is reported for some rows only, either as once, few or many, or as a class for expanded clones.

abundance	v_gene	j_gene	d_gene	len	CDR3nt	CDR3aa
-	TRBV7-2	TRBJ2-3	-	16	TGTGCCAGCAGCTTAGCTGCGGGGACCATCACAGATACGCAGTATTTT	CASSLAAGTITDTQYF
-	TRBV10-1	TRBJ2-3	-	15	TGCGCCAGCAGTGGGGGCCCATCGAGAAGTGATACGCAGTATTTT	CASSGGPSRSDTQYF
-	TRBV10-2	TRBJ2-3	TRBD2	16	TGCGCCAGCAGTGACCTAGCGGGAGGGTATAGAGATACGCAGTATTTT	CASSDLAGGYRDTQYF
-	TRBV7-2	TRBJ2-1	TRBD2	15	TGTGCCAGCAGATCCCCGACTAGCCCGAGGGAGGAGCAGTTCTTC	CASRSPTSPREEQFF
-	TRBV5-1	TRBJ1-3	TRBD1	15	TGCGCCAGCAGACCAGGACAGGGAGGCGGAAACACCATATATTTT	CASRPGQGGGNTIYF
-	TRBV19	TRBJ2-1	-	14	TGTGCCAGTAGTATTGGGGGGGCGCAGTATGAGCAGTTCTTC	CASSIGGAQYEQFF
-	TRBV5-8	TRBJ2-3	TRBD1	14	TGTGCCAGCAGCCTTAGACAGGGCGGCGTTACGCAGTATTTT	CASSLRQGGVTQYF
-	TRBV18	TRBJ1-1	TRBD1	16	TGTGCCAGCTCACCAGAGCGAACAGGGGGCTACGCTGAAGCTTTCTTT	CASSPERTGGYAEAFF
once	TRBV15	TRBJ1-2	TRBD1	13	TGTGCCACCAGCAGACAGGGGGACTATGGCTACACCTTC	CATSRQGDYGYTF
-	TRBV21-1	TRBJ1-6	-	15	TGTGCCAGCGACAAGCAGGGGGCGCGGGTTTCACCCCTCCACTTT	CASDKQGARVSPLHF
-	TRBV5-4	TRBJ1-6	TRBD1	16	TGTGCCAGCAGCCGTGGTCCGGGACAGAATAATTCACCCCTCCACTTT	CASSRGPGQNNSPLHF
few	TRBV5-1	TRBJ1-2	-	14	TGCGCCAGCAGCTTGGCAGGGGAAGATTACGGCTACACCTTC	CASSLAGEDYGYTF
-	TRBV6-4	TRBJ1-6	-	14	TGTGCCAGCAGTGTATCCGGGGGAGTTTCACCCCTCCACTTT	CASSVSGGVSPLHF
-	TRBV5-4	TRBJ1-3	TRBD1	15	TGTGCCAGCAGCCCTCAGGGGGCGAGGGGAAACACCATATATTTT	CASSPQGARGNTIYF
-	TRBV25-1	TRBJ2-7	-	12	TGTGCCAGCAGTGAAGCGGGCTGGGAGCAGTACTTC	CASSEAGWEQYF
-	TRBV19	TRBJ1-1	-	14	TGTGCCAGTAGTCCTTCGGGCGGGTTCACTGAAGCTTTCTTT	CASSPSGGFTEAFF
-	TRBV27	TRBJ2-3	-	11	TGTGCCAGCAGGGTAGCAGATACGCAGTATTTT	CASRVADTQYF
-	TRBV19	TRBJ2-2	TRBD1	13	TGTGCCAGTAGGGACAGGGGGACCGGGGAGCTGTTTTTT	CASRDRGTGELFF
few	TRBV9	TRBJ2-3	TRBD2	16	TGTGCCAGCAGCACAGGACTAGCGGGAGTGGCAGATACGCAGTATTTT	CASSTGLAGVADTQYF
-	TRBV18	TRBJ1-2	TRBD1	14	TGTGCCAGCTCAGACTACAGGGGGCATCATGGCTACACCTTC	CASSDYRGHHGYTF
-	TRBV11-2	TRBJ1-1	-	13	TGTGCCAGCAGCTTAGAGCGAAACACTGAAGCTTTCTTT	CASSLERNTEAFF
-	TRBV6-5	TRBJ1-4	TRBD1	14	TGTGCCACCAATAAACAGGGGTATAGTGAAAAACTGTTTTTT	CATNKQGYSEKLFF
-	TRBV9	TRBJ2-3	-	15	TGTGCCAGCAGCGTAGGGACTTCTAGCACAGATACGCAGTATTTT	CASSVGTSSTDTQYF
-	TRBV9	TRBJ2-7	TRBD1	16	TGTGCCAGCAGCCCCTGGCCCAGGGGGCGGTTCTACGAGCAGTACTTC	CASSPWPRGRFYEQYF
many	TRBV6-5	TRBJ1-1	-	14	TGTGCCAGCAGTCTTCCAGGGGAAGGTACTGAAGCTTTCTTT	CASSLPGEGTEAFF
-	TRBV7-3	TRBJ1-6	-	13	TGTGCCAGCAGCTCTAGTCAGGGAGGGCCCCTCCACTTT	CASSSSQGGPLHF
-	TRBV10-1	TRBJ1-4	-	13	TGCGCCAGCAGTGAGTCCCTTAATGAAAAACTGTTTTTT	CASSESLNEKLFF
-	TRBV11-3	TRBJ2-2	-	16	TGTGCCAGCAGCCACTTAGCAGGGCTTTGGACCGGGGAGCTGTTTTTT	CASSHLAGLWTGELFF
once	TRBV5-8	TRBJ2-1	-	14	TGTGCCAGCATCTTAGGGGGATCCTACAATGAGCAGTTCTTC	CASILGGSYNEQFF
once	TRBV6-5	TRBJ1-2	TRBD1	14	TGTGCCAGCAGACCCGGACAGGGACCCTATGGCTACACCTTC	CASRPGQGPYGYTF
-	TRBV5-1	TRBJ1-1	TRBD1	12	TGCGCCAGCAGCTTGAGGGGGCCTGAAGCTTTCTTT	CASSLRGPEAFF
-	TRBV3-1/TRBV3-2	TRBJ1-3	-	15	TGTGCCAGCAGCCAAGGTCAGGGCAATGGAAACACCATATATTTT	CASSQGQGNGNTIYF
-	TRBV18	TRBJ1-1	-	16	TGTGCCAGCTCACCGATTTTTGGACACAAGAACACTGAAGCTTTCTTT	CASSPIFGHKNTEAFF
-	TRBV7-2	TRBJ2-1	TRBD2	14	TGTGCCAGCAGCGCCGGACTAGGTCAGGGTGAGCAGTTCTTC	CASSAGLGQGEQFF
-	TRBV2	TRBJ1-2	-	14	TGTGCCAGCAGTGAAAGGGGACAATCCTATGGCTACACCTTC	CASSERGQSYGYTF
-	TRBV4-1	TRBJ1-5	-	13	TGCGCCAGCAGCCAAGCAGGGAACCAGCCCCAGCATTTT	CASSQAGNQPQHF
-	TRBV5-8	TRBJ1-5	-	13	TGTGCCAGCAGCACAGGGTTCAATCAGCCCCAGCATTTT	CASSTGFNQPQHF
-	TRBV30	TRBJ1-6	-	14	TGTGCCTGGGCTGGGACTGGATATAATTCACCCCTCCACTTT	CAWAGTGYNSPLHF
-	TRBV9	TRBJ1-2	-	16	TGTGCCAGCAGCGTAGAAGGGAGAGAAACTAACTATGGCTACACCTTC	CASSVEGRETNYGYTF
-	TRBV18	TRBJ2-5	TRBD2	21	TGTGCCAGCTCACCAAGGAATCCTAGCGGGGGACCAACCGGGAAACAAGAGACCCAGTACTTC	CASSPRNPSGGPTGKQETQYF
few	TRBV11-3	TRBJ2-1	-	13	TGTGCCAGCAGCTTAAACATCTACAATGAGCAGTTCTTC	CASSLNIYNEQFF
once	TRBV4-1	TRBJ2-2	TRBD2	17	TGCGCCAGCAGGCAATTAGCGGGGAATACGAACACCGGGGAGCTGTTTTTT	CASRQLAGNTNTGELFF
-	TRBV5-1	TRBJ1-1	TRBD1	14	TGCGCCAGCAGCCGGGACAGCTTGAACACTGAAGCTTTCTTT	CASSRDSLNTEAFF
-	TRBV6-1	TRBJ2-3	-	13	TGTGCCAGCAGTGACCGCGGCACAGATACGCAGTATTTT	CASSDRGTDTQYF
-	TRBV30	TRBJ1-5	-	18	TGTGCCTGGGGTTTAGGAGTTCTTGGTGTCTCTAGCAATCAGCCCCAGCATTTT	CAWGLGVLGVSSNQPQHF
-	TRBV9	TRBJ2-1	-	16	TGTGCCAGCAGCACGCGCCCAGGGGCATCCTACAATGAGCAGTTCTTC	CASSTRPGASYNEQFF
-	TRBV19	TRBJ2-1	TRBD2	17	TGTGCCAGTATCCTCAAAGGAGGGACTAGCGGTTACAATGAGCAGTTCTTC	CASILKGGTSGYNEQFF
-	TRBV5-1	TRBJ1-5	TRBD1	16	TGCGCCAGCAGCCCAACTACGGGACAGCGGGATCAGCCCCAGCATTTT	CASSPTTGQRDQPQHF
-	TRBV28	TRBJ2-2	TRBD2	16	TGTGCCACCCCTAGCGGGAGGGCAGGGAACACCGGGGAGCTGTTTTTT	CATPSGRAGNTGELFF
-	TRBV7-2	TRBJ1-1	TRBD1	16	TGTGCCAGCACCCAGTGGTTTGGGACAGGGAACACTGAAGCTTTCTTT	CASTQWFGTGNTEAFF
few	TRBV6-2/TRBV6-3	TRBJ1-2	TRBD1	16	TGTGCCAGCAGCAGCCTACCGGGACAGGGGAACTATGGCTACACCTTC	CASSSLPGQGNYGYTF
-	TRBV12-3/TRBV12-4	TRBJ1-2	-	12	TGTGCCAGCAGTTACAGTTTATCGGCTGCTACCTTC	CASSYSLSAATF
few	TRBV6-1	TRBJ1-5	-	15	TGTGCCAGCAGTGAAATTCTATTAGGCAATCAGCCCCAGCATTTT	CASSEILLGNQPQHF
-	TRBV10-3	TRBJ1-5	-	18	TGTGCCATCAGTGAATACTCACAGGGATATTTTAGCAATCAGCCCCAGCATTTT	CAISEYSQGYFSNQPQHF
-	TRBV30	TRBJ1-5	-	16	TGTGCCTGGAGTGTAATCGCGGGGGGATCAAATCAGCCCCAGCATTTT	CAWSVIAGGSNQPQHF